A selection of T cell receptor beta chains follows, all from one sample in a study of T cells of healthy individuals. TCRdb independently ran MiXCR on the 5' RACE reads; one entry per CDR3 protein. The repertoire holds 90,000 to 100,000 distinct CDR3 sequences, with roughly 18% as singletons. Every receptor here comes from a human donor in good health. CDR3s include the opening cysteine and the closing phenylalanine or tryptophan. Each record gives: CDR3 DNA, CDR3 protein, J gene, V gene, D gene, clone size. The D gene is left open where the match is weak. For some rows the clone size is stated as once, few or many, or as a class when expanded; others skip it.

TGTGCCAGCAGCTTCGTCACAGGGGCAAACTACGAGCAGTACTTC | CASSFVTGANYEQYF | TRBJ2-7 | TRBV5-8 | TRBD1 | few
TGTGCCAGCAGCCCTTCCGGGGCAGATACGCAGTATTTT | CASSPSGADTQYF | TRBJ2-3 | TRBV5-6 | . | many
TGCAGTGCTCTCGATCGGGGGGGGCCCGGGGAGACCCAGTACTTC | CSALDRGGPGETQYF | TRBJ2-5 | TRBV20-1 | TRBD2 | .
TGTGCCAGCAGTCCTGACAGGCTCTATGGCTACACCTTC | CASSPDRLYGYTF | TRBJ1-2 | TRBV6-6 | . | .
TGTGCCAGCAGTTTGACAGGGGAGTTCTCCTACAATGAGCAGTTCTTC | CASSLTGEFSYNEQFF | TRBJ2-1 | TRBV27 | TRBD1 | .
TGTGCCAGCAGTTCCCATAGGGGCGGGGAGCTGTTTTTT | CASSSHRGGELFF | TRBJ2-2 | TRBV6-2/TRBV6-3 | . | .
TGTGCCAGCAGTGCGGGACTAAACACCGGGGAGCTGTTTTTT | CASSAGLNTGELFF | TRBJ2-2 | TRBV2 | TRBD2 | .
TGCAGTGCCCACACGACAGGGCAGTTTGACTACAATGAGCAGTTCTTC | CSAHTTGQFDYNEQFF | TRBJ2-1 | TRBV20-1 | TRBD1 | .
TGCAGCGTTGTTGGTGGATCTGGGGCCAACGTCCTGACTTTC | CSVVGGSGANVLTF | TRBJ2-6 | TRBV29-1 | . | few
TGTGCCAGCAGCCGCAGGGGGGACGTCTATGAGCAGTTCTTC | CASSRRGDVYEQFF | TRBJ2-1 | TRBV3-1 | . | .
TGCAGTGCTCCCCGGACGGCAAGCTCCTACGAGCAGTACTTC | CSAPRTASSYEQYF | TRBJ2-7 | TRBV20-1 | . | many
TGTGCCAGCAGGGAATACGAGCAGTACTTC | CASREYEQYF | TRBJ2-7 | TRBV2 | . | many
TGCGCCAGCAGCTTGGCCCCCCCGGGGGCTGAGCAGTTCTTC | CASSLAPPGAEQFF | TRBJ2-1 | TRBV5-1 | . | .
TGTGCCAGCAGTCCGGCCGGGACAAGTCTCCACGAGCAGTACTTC | CASSPAGTSLHEQYF | TRBJ2-7 | TRBV27 | . | few
TGTGCCAGCAGCAAGTCGGGCGGGGCCTACGAGCAGTACTTC | CASSKSGGAYEQYF | TRBJ2-7 | TRBV21-1 | . | few
TGTGCCACCAGTGATGCAGGGGAAGTCCACACCGGGGAGCTGTTTTTT | CATSDAGEVHTGELFF | TRBJ2-2 | TRBV24-1 | . | .
TGCGCCAGCAGCCCGGGACTAGCGGGAGCCAATGAGCAGTTCTTC | CASSPGLAGANEQFF | TRBJ2-1 | TRBV4-1 | TRBD2 | few
TGTGCCCGACCCGGGGACAGGGAATATGACACTGAAGCTTTCTTT | CARPGDREYDTEAFF | TRBJ1-1 | TRBV2 | TRBD1 | few
TGTGCCAGCAGTTACTATCGAGGCGGGGAGCTGTTTTTT | CASSYYRGGELFF | TRBJ2-2 | TRBV6-5 | . | medium-sized
TGTGCCAGCAGCGCACTAGCGGGGGGGTCCGCCGTAGCGCAGTATTTT | CASSALAGGSAVAQYF | TRBJ2-3 | TRBV9 | TRBD2 | many
TGTGCCAGCAGTTTGGACGCCTATGAAAAACTGTTTTTT | CASSLDAYEKLFF | TRBJ1-4 | TRBV12-3/TRBV12-4 | . | .
TGTGCCAGCAGTTACTCAGGGGTGAACATGAACACTGAAGCTTTCTTT | CASSYSGVNMNTEAFF | TRBJ1-1 | TRBV6-5 | . | many
TGCGCCAGCAGCCAACCCTCGGACGAGGAGACCCAGTACTTC | CASSQPSDEETQYF | TRBJ2-5 | TRBV4-1 | . | few
TGCAGTGCTGGCCTTGGCGGGAGAAGCACAGATACGCAGTATTTT | CSAGLGGRSTDTQYF | TRBJ2-3 | TRBV20-1 | TRBD2 | many
TGTGCCAGCAGCAGAACAGGGGTTGGGTACAATGAGCAGTTCTTC | CASSRTGVGYNEQFF | TRBJ2-1 | TRBV6-5 | TRBD1 | .
TGTGCCAGCAGCGCACCACTCGGGGCTACCCTCGGCTATGGCTACACCTTC | CASSAPLGATLGYGYTF | TRBJ1-2 | TRBV9 | . | few
TGTGCCAGCAGTCTCGGGACACCGCGGGATGAGCAGTTCTTC | CASSLGTPRDEQFF | TRBJ2-1 | TRBV27 | . | .
TGTGCCAGCAAGCAGGGTGAAGAGACCCAGTACTTC | CASKQGEETQYF | TRBJ2-5 | TRBV28 | . | .
TGCAGCGCCCAAGTAGAGGGGGACACTGAAGCTTTCTTT | CSAQVEGDTEAFF | TRBJ1-1 | TRBV29-1 | . | many
TGTGCCAGCAGTACGACAGGGCGGACCGGGGAGCTGTTTTTT | CASSTTGRTGELFF | TRBJ2-2 | TRBV6-5 | TRBD1 | once
. | CASSFLSVGQGNF | TRBJ1-2 | TRBV12-3/TRBV12-4 | . | .
TGTGCCAGCAGTACCCCGGGACAGGGAGCCTACAATGAGCAGTTCTTC | CASSTPGQGAYNEQFF | TRBJ2-1 | TRBV6-6 | TRBD1 | many
TGTGCCAGCACCCTGGGCGCGGGGAAGGCCTACGAGCAGTACTTC | CASTLGAGKAYEQYF | TRBJ2-7 | TRBV25-1 | . | .
TGTGCCAGCAGTTTACCCTCCAGGTGGCTTCGCCAGCCCCAGCATTTT | CASSLPSRWLRQPQHF | TRBJ1-5 | TRBV28 | . | .
TGTGCCAGCAGCTTAGTTCGGGGGCAGCCCCAGCATTTT | CASSLVRGQPQHF | TRBJ1-5 | TRBV7-2 | . | many
TGTGCCAGCAGCCTAGGACTAGCGGGAGGCAGCGATACGCAGTATTTT | CASSLGLAGGSDTQYF | TRBJ2-3 | TRBV7-8 | TRBD2 | .
TGTGCCAGCAGTCGTGGACAGGGGTCTGAAGCTTTCTTT | CASSRGQGSEAFF | TRBJ1-1 | TRBV12-3/TRBV12-4 | TRBD1 | many
TGCAGTGCTAGAGATGGACTAGCGGGGAACTACAATGAGCAGTTCTTC | CSARDGLAGNYNEQFF | TRBJ2-1 | TRBV20-1 | TRBD2 | many
TGTGCCAGCAGTTTCGGACTAGCGGGGTTTCGGACAGATACGCAGTATTTT | CASSFGLAGFRTDTQYF | TRBJ2-3 | TRBV6-2/TRBV6-3 | TRBD2 | .
TGCAGCGTTACCGGGACAGGGGACACCGGGGAGCTGTTTTTT | CSVTGTGDTGELFF | TRBJ2-2 | TRBV29-1 | TRBD1 | .
TGTGCCAGCAGCTTAGAACGGGGAGGGGTTCAGTACTTC | CASSLERGGVQYF | TRBJ2-4 | TRBV7-2 | TRBD2 | few
TGTGCCAGCAGCTGGCGGACGGGACAGGGATTCGCCCCCTACGAGCAGTACTTC | CASSWRTGQGFAPYEQYF | TRBJ2-7 | TRBV13 | TRBD1 | .
TGCGCCAGCAGTAGAAGATCCCCCACAGATACGCAGTATTTT | CASSRRSPTDTQYF | TRBJ2-3 | TRBV10-2 | . | many
TGTGCCAGCAGCTTACAGGGCAGCTATGGCTACACCTTC | CASSLQGSYGYTF | TRBJ1-2 | TRBV7-6 | . | many
TGTGCCAGCCGAATAGGGGGCACAGATACGCAGTATTTT | CASRIGGTDTQYF | TRBJ2-3 | TRBV28 | . | few
TGTGCCAGCAGCTTAGCGTGGGGCCTGGGTACTGAAGCTTTCTTT | CASSLAWGLGTEAFF | TRBJ1-1 | TRBV7-2 | . | many
TGTGCCAGCAGTTATGGGGCGCGTAACTACGAGCAGTACTTC | CASSYGARNYEQYF | TRBJ2-7 | TRBV28 | . | .
TGTGCCAGCAGCTTACTGAAACGAGATGGCTACACCTTC | CASSLLKRDGYTF | TRBJ1-2 | TRBV7-2 | . | many
TGTGCCAGCTCACCCGACAGGGGAACATATCAGCCCCAGCATTTT | CASSPDRGTYQPQHF | TRBJ1-5 | TRBV18 | TRBD1 | few
TGTGCCAGCAGTTCCGGACAGGGGAGGGGAATCGTCGGGGAGCTGTTTTTT | CASSSGQGRGIVGELFF | TRBJ2-2 | TRBV6-2/TRBV6-3 | TRBD1 | many
TGTGCCAGTAGTACCCTAGCCAAACGGTCCAATGAGCAGTTCTTC | CASSTLAKRSNEQFF | TRBJ2-1 | TRBV19 | . | .
TGTGCCAGCCGCGGCGGGGCAGATTATAATTCACCCCTCCACTTT | CASRGGADYNSPLHF | TRBJ1-6 | TRBV5-5 | . | .
TGCAGTGCAAGACTAGCGGGAGGCCGAGAGACCCAGTACTTC | CSARLAGGRETQYF | TRBJ2-5 | TRBV20-1 | TRBD2 | few
TGCAGTGCTAGTGGGGACTTCGCCCTCCACTTT | CSASGDFALHF | TRBJ1-6 | TRBV20-1 | . | many
TGTGCCAGCAGCGCGTCCCTGGACTTCACTGGGGAGACCCAGTACTTC | CASSASLDFTGETQYF | TRBJ2-5 | TRBV7-9 | . | .